This T cell receptor beta chain was recorded in a study of T-cell memory formation after mild COVID-19. General study findings and limits: Clones contracting across day 15 to 85 had a balanced CD4/CD8 profile; later expanding clones leaned CD4+. Contracting CD8+ clones were enriched in EMRA, CD4+ mainly in CM and EM. The second-wave clones peaking on day 37 were not confirmed as SARS-CoV-2-specific.

In regard to this clonotype: The antigen remains undetermined.

TCRdb called the 5' RACE reads again in MiXCR, with one record for every CDR3 protein. Of about 290,000 distinct CDR3 sequences detected, 15% to 20% appear once; the ten largest clones hold roughly 20%. CDR3 size: 14 residues. V was cut by 0 bases and J by 3 bases, with 5 bases left in between. The germline gives CDR1 SGHNT, CDR2 YENEEA. The sequence derives from a man between 18 and 35 years old who had mild COVID-19 (a few samples of this study predate the infection). Cell type and time point are not known. The chain has TRBV11-3 and TRBJ2-2; D gene unclear. Sequencing used PBMCs or a T cell subset sorted from them (not recorded which). CDR3 DNA sequence: TGTGCCAGCAGCTTAGAGCGTTACACCGGGGAGCTGTTTTTT. Its protein product is CASSLERYTGELFF. Combining the CDR3 with reference TRBV11-3 and TRBJ2-2 gives the whole variable domain EAGVVQSPRYKIIEKKQPVAFWCNPISGHNTLYWYLQNLGQGPELLIRYENEEAVDDSQLPKDRFSAERLKGVDSTLKIQPAELGDSAVYLCASSLERYTGELFFGEGSRLTVL.